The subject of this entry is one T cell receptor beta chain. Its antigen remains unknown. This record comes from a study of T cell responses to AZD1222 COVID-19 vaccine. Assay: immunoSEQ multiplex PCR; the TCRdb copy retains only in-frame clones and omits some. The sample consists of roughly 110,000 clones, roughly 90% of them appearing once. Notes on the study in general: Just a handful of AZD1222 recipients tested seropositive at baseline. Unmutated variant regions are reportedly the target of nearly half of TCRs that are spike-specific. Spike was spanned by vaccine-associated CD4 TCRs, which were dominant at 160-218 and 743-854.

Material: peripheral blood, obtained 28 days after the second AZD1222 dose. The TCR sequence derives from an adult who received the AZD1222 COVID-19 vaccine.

The CDR3 DNA follows: TGCGCCAGCAGCCTGGAAGGCGGAACCTACGAGCAGTACTTC. It yields the protein CASSLEGGTYEQYF. This chain connects TRBV5-1 to TRBJ2-7; D is uncertain. This CDR3 has 14 residues. Germline lookup yields CDR1 SGHRS and CDR2 YFSETQ. The V and J ends lost 4 bases and 2 bases respectively, with 13 bases between them.